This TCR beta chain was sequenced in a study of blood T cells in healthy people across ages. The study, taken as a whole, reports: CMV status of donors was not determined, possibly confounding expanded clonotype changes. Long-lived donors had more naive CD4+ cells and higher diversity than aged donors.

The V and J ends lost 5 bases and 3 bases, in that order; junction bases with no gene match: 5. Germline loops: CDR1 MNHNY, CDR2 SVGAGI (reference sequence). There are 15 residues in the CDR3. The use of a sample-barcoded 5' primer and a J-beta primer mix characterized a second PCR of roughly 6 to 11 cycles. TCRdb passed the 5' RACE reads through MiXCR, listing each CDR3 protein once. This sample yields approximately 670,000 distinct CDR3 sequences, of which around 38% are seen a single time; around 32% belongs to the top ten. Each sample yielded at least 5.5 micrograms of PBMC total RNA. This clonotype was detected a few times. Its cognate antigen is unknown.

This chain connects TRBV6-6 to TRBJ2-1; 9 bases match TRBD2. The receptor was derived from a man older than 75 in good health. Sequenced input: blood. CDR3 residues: CASSTVAGDYNEQFF. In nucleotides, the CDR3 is TGTGCCAGCAGTACAGTAGCGGGAGACTACAATGAGCAGTTCTTC.